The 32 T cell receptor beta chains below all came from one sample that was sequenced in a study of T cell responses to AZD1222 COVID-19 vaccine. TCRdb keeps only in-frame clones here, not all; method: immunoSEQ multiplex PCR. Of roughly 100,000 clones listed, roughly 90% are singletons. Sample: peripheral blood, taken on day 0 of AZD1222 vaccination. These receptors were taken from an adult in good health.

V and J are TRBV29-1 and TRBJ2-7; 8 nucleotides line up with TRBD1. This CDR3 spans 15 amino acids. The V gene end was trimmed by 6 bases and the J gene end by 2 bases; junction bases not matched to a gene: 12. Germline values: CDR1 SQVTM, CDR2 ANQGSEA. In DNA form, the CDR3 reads TGCAGCGTCGCCCGGACAGGGATAAAAGCCTACGAGCAGTACTTC. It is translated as CSVARTGIKAYEQYF.

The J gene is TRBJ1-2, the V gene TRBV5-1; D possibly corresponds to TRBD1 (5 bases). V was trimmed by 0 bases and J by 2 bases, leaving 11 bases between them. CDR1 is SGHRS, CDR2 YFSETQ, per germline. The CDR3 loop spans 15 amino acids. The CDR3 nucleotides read TGCGCCAGCAGCTTGGAGCTTGGGGGGAACTATGGCTACACCTTC. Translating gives CASSLELGGNYGYTF. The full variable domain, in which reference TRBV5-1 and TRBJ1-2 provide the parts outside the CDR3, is KAGVTQTPRYLIKTRGQQVTLSCSPISGHRSVSWYQQTPGQGLQFLFEYFSETQRNKGNFPGRFSGRQFSNSRSEMNVSTLELGDSALYLCASSLELGGNYGYTFGSGTRLTVV.

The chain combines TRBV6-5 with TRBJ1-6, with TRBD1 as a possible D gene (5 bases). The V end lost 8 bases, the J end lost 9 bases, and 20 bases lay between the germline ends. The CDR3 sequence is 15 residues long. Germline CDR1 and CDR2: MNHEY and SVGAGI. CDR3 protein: CASHDGERRGSPLHF. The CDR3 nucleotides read TGTGCCAGCCATGATGGGGAAAGGAGGGGTTCACCCCTCCACTTT.

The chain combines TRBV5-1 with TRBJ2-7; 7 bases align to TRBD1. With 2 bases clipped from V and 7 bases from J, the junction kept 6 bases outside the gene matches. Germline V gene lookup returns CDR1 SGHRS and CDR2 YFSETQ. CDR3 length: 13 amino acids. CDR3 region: CASSFEGAREQYF. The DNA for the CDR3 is TGCGCCAGCAGCTTTGAGGGGGCGAGGGAGCAGTACTTC.

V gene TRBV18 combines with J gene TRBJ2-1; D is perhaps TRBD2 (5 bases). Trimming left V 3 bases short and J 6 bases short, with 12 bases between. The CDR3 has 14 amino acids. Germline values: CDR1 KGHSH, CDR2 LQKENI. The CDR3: CASSPSGVLNEQFF. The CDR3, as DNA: TGTGCCAGCTCACCCAGCGGAGTTCTCAATGAGCAGTTCTTC. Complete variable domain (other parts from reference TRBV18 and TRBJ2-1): NAGVMQNPRHLVRRRGQEARLRCSPMKGHSHVYWYRQLPEEGLKFMVYLQKENIIDESGMPKERFSAEFPKEGPSILRIQQVVRGDSAAYFCASSPSGVLNEQFFGPGTRLTVL.

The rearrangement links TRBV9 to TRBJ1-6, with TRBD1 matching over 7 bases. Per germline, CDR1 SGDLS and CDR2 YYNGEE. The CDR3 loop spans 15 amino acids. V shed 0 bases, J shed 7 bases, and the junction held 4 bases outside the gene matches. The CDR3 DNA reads TGTGCCAGCAGCGTAGGAGGGGGCTTAAATTCACCCCTCCACTTT. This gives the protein CASSVGGGLNSPLHF.

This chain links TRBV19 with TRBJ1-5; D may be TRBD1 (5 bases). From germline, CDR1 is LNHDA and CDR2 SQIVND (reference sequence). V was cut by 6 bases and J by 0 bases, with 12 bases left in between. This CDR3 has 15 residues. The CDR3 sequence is CASSGAQYSNQPQHF. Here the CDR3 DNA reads TGTGCCAGTAGCGGGGCCCAATATAGCAATCAGCCCCAGCATTTT. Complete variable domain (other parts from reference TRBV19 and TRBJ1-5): DGGITQSPKYLFRKEGQNVTLSCEQNLNHDAMYWYRQDPGQGLRLIYYSQIVNDFQKGDIAEGYSVSREKKESFPLTVTSAQKNPTAFYLCASSGAQYSNQPQHFGDGTRLSIL.

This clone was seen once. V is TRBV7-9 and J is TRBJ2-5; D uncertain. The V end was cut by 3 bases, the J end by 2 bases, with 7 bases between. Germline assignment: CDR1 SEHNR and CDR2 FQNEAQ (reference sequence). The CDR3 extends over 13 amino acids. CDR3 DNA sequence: TGTGCCAGCAGCTTGCCCCTACAAGAGACCCAGTACTTC. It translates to CASSLPLQETQYF.

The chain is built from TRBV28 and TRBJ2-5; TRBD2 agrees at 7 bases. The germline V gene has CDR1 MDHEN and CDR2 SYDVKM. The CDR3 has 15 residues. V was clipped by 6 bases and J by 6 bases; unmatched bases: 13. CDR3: CASSSARLAGQTQYF. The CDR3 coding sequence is TGTGCCAGCAGCTCTGCGAGACTAGCTGGGCAGACCCAGTACTTC.

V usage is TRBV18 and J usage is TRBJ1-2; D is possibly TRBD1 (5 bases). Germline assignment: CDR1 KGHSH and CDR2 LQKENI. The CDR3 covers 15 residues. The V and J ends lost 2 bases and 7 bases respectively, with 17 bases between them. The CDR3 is CASSPIRRRGSGYTF. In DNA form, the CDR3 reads TGTGCCAGCTCACCAATAAGACGGAGGGGTAGTGGCTACACCTTC.

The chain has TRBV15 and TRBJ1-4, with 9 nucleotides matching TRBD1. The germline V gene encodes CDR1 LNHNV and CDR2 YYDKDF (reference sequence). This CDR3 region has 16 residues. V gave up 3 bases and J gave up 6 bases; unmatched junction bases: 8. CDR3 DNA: TGTGCCACCAGCAGCTCCGGGACAGGGTGGGATGAAAAACTGTTTTTT. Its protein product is CATSSSGTGWDEKLFF.

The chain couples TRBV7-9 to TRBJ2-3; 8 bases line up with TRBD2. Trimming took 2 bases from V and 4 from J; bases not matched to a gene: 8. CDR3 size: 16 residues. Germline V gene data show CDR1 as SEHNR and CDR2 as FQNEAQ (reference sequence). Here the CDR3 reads CASSLWRGASADTQYF. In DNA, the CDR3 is TGTGCCAGCAGCTTATGGCGGGGGGCGTCAGCAGATACGCAGTATTTT.

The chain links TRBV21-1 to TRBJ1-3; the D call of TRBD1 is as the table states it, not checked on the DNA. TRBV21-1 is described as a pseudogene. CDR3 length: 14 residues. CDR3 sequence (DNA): TGTGCCAGCTTGGGACAGGGAATTGGAAACACCATATATTTT. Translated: CASLGQGIGNTIYF.

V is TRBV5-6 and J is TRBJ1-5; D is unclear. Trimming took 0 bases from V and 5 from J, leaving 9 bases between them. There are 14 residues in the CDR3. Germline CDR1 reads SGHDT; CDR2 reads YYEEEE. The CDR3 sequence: CASSLGVGDQPQHF. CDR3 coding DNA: TGTGCCAGCAGCTTGGGGGTTGGGGATCAGCCCCAGCATTTT.

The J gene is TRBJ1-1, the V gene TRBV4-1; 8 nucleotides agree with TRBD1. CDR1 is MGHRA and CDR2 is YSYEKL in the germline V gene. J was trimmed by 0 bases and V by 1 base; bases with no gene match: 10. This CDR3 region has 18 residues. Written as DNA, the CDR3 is TGCGCCAGCAGCCAAGGGTTCCCGAGGACAGGGATGAACACTGAAGCTTTCTTT. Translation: CASSQGFPRTGMNTEAFF.

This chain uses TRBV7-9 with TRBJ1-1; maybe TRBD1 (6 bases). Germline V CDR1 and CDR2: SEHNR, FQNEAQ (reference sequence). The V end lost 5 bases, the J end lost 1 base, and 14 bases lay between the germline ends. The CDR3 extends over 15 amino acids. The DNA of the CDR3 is TGTGCCAGCAGCAACATCCTAGGGGGGAACACTGAAGCTTTCTTT. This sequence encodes CASSNILGGNTEAFF.

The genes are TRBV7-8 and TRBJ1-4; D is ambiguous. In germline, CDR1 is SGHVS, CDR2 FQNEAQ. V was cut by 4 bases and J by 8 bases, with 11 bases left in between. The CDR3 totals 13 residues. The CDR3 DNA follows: TGTGCCAGCAGCTCGGGTCGTACCGAAAAACTGTTTTTT. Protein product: CASSSGRTEKLFF.

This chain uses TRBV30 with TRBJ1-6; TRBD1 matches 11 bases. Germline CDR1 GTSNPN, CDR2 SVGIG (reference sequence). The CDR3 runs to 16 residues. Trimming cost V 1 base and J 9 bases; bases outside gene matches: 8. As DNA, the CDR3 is TGTGCCTGGAGTGGATTACCGGGACAGGGGGTTTCACCCCTCCACTTT. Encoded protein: CAWSGLPGQGVSPLHF.

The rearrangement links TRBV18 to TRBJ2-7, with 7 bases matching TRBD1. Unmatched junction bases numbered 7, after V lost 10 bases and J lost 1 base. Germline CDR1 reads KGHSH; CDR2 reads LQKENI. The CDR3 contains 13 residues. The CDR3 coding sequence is TGTGCCACTAGGACAGGCGATTCCTACGAGCAGTACTTC. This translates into CATRTGDSYEQYF.

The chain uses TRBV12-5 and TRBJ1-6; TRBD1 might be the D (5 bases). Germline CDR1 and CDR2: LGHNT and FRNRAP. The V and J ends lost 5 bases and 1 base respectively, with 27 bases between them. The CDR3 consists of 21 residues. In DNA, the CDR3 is TGTGCTAGTGGTCTATCTCTCCCTAGAGTTTTAGAGGGGTCCTATAATTCACCCCTCCACTTT. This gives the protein CASGLSLPRVLEGSYNSPLHF.

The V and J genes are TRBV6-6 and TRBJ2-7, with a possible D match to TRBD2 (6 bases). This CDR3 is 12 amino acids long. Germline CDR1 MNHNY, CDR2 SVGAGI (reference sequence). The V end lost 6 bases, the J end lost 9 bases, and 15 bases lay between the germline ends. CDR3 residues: CASRRDSEGQYF. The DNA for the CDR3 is TGTGCCAGCAGGAGGGACTCCGAGGGGCAGTACTTC.

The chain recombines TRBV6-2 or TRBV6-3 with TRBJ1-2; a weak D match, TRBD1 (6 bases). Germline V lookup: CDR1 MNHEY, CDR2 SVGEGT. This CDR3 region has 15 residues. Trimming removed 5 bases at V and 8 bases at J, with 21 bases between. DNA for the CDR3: TGTGCCAGCAGTCTCGTTTCGGACAGTAAGCCCGGCTACACCTTC. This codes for CASSLVSDSKPGYTF.

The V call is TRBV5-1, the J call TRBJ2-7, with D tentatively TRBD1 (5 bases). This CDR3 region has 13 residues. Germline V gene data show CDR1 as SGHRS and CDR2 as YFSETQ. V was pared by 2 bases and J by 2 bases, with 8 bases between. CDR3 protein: CASSFAGTYEQYF. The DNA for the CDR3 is TGCGCCAGCAGCTTTGCAGGGACCTACGAGCAGTACTTC.

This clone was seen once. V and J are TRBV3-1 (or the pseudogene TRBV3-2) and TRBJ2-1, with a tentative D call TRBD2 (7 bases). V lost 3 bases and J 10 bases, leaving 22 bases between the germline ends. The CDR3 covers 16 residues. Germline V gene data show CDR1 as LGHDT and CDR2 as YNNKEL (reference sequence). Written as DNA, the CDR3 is TGTGCCAGCAGCCAGCTACTAGTGGGGGGGCCAGGGGAGCAGTTCTTC. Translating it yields CASSQLLVGGPGEQFF.

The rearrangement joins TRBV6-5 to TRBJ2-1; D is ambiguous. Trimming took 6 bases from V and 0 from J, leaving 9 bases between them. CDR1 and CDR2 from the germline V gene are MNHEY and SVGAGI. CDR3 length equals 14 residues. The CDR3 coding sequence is TGTGCCAGCAGGTCAGTCAGCTCCTACAATGAGCAGTTCTTC. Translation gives CASRSVSSYNEQFF.

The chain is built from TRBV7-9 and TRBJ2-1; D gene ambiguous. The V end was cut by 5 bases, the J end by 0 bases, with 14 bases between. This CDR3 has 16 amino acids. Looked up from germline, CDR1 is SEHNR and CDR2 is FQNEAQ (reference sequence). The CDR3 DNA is TGTGCCAGCAGCCCCTGGGTCCTGAGCTCCTACAATGAGCAGTTCTTC. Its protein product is CASSPWVLSSYNEQFF.

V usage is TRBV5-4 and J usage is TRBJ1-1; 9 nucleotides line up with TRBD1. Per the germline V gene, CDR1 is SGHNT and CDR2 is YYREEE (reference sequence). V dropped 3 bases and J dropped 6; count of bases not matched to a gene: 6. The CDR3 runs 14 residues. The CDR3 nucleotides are TGTGCCAGCAGCTGGGACAGGGAGATTTCTGAAGCTTTCTTT. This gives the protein CASSWDREISEAFF.

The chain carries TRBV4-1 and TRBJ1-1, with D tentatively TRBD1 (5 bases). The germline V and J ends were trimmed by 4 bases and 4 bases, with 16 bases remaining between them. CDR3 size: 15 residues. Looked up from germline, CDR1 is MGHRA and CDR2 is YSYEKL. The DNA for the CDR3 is TGCGCCAGCAGCCCCCCGCCAGGACAACTCACTGAAGCTTTCTTT. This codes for CASSPPPGQLTEAFF.

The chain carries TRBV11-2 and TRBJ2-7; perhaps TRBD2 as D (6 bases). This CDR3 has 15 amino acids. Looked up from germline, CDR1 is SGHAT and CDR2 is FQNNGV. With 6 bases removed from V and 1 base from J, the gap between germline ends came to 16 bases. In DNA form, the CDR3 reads TGTGCCAGCAGAAACCCGGGACGGGGGTCCTACGAGCAGTACTTC. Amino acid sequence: CASRNPGRGSYEQYF.

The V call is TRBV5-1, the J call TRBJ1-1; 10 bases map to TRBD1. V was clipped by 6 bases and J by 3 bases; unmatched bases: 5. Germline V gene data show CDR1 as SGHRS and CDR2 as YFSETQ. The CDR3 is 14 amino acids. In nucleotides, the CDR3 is TGCGCCAGCAACGTAGACAGGGGGCACACTGAAGCTTTCTTT. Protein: CASNVDRGHTEAFF.

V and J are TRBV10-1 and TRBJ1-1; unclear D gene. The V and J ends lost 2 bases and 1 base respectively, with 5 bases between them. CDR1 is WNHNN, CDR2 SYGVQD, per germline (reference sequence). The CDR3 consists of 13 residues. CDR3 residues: CASSEAGNTEAFF. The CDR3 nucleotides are TGCGCCAGCAGTGAGGCGGGGAACACTGAAGCTTTCTTT.

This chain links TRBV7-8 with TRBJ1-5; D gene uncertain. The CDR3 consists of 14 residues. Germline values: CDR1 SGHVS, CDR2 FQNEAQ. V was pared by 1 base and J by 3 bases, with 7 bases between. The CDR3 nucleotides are TGTGCCAGCAGCTTAGGCACACTCAATCAGCCCCAGCATTTT. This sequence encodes CASSLGTLNQPQHF.